This is a list of T cell receptor beta chains from one sample in a study of CD8 T cells in Susac syndrome. TCRdb called the immunoSEQ multiplex PCR reads again in MiXCR, with one record for every CDR3 protein. Of 85,000 to 90,000 distinct CDR3 sequences listed, roughly 91% are singletons. Material for sequencing was CD8+ T cells from PBMCs. The receptors were sampled from a human donor in good health. Both conserved end residues are part of each CDR3. The D gene is left open where the match is weak. Not all rows give a size; the values are once, few, many and, for expanded clones, a class.

>-|TRBD2|TRBV7-8|TRBJ2-1
CASRSRKASGGNNEQFF
TGTGCCAGCAGATCCCGGAAGGCTAGCGGGGGGAACAATGAGCAGTTCTTC
>-|-|TRBV6-5|TRBJ2-3
CASSYEGWTDTQYF
TGTGCCAGCAGTTACGAGGGGTGGACAGATACGCAGTATTTT
>-|TRBD1|TRBV6-1|TRBJ2-7
CASSPPRDRGLGEQYF
TGTGCCAGCAGCCCCCCTAGAGACAGGGGGTTAGGCGAGCAGTACTTC
>-|-|TRBV20-1|TRBJ1-4
CSARAWPAGGSEKLFF
TGCAGTGCTAGAGCTTGGCCGGCCGGGGGTAGTGAAAAACTGTTTTTT
>-|TRBD1|TRBV2|TRBJ2-1
CASSSADRGPEQFF
TGTGCCAGCAGTTCTGCGGACAGGGGACCTGAGCAGTTCTTC
>few|-|TRBV29-1|TRBJ2-7
CSVEGTRAYEQYF
TGCAGCGTTGAAGGGACCCGGGCCTACGAGCAGTACTTC
>once|TRBD2|TRBV27|TRBJ2-2
CASRVAGARNTGELFF
TGTGCCAGCAGAGTAGCGGGGGCCCGGAACACCGGGGAGCTGTTTTTT
>-|-|TRBV12-3/TRBV12-4|TRBJ1-1
CASSLALRDTEAFF
TGTGCCAGCAGTTTAGCGCTGCGGGACACTGAAGCTTTCTTT
>-|-|TRBV20-1|TRBJ2-1
CSAREKRVYNEQFF
TGCAGTGCTAGAGAGAAGCGGGTCTACAATGAGCAGTTCTTC
>-|TRBD2|TRBV4-1|TRBJ2-1
CASSHPTSGGNEQFF
TGCGCCAGCAGCCACCCGACTAGCGGGGGCAATGAGCAGTTCTTC
>-|TRBD2|TRBV6-4|TRBJ2-3
CASSDSGGGATDTQYF
TGTGCCAGCAGTGACTCCGGCGGGGGGGCCACAGATACGCAGTATTTT
>-|TRBD1|TRBV29-1|TRBJ1-1
CSVDLQGRAFF
TGCAGCGTTGATTTACAGGGGCGGGCTTTCTTT
>-|-|TRBV2|TRBJ1-5
CASSELQGLNQPQHF
TGTGCCAGCAGTGAATTACAGGGACTCAATCAGCCCCAGCATTTT
>-|-|TRBV21-1|TRBJ1-2
CASSTWTGVRYGYTF
TGTGCCAGCAGCACCTGGACAGGGGTGCGTTATGGCTACACCTTC
>-|-|TRBV7-2|TRBJ1-2
CASSLGRGYTF
TGTGCCAGCAGCTTAGGCCGTGGCTACACCTTC
>-|-|TRBV27|TRBJ1-5
CASSTQTPKINSNQPQHF
TGTGCCAGCAGTACACAGACGCCCAAAATTAATAGCAATCAGCCCCAGCATTTT
>-|TRBD1|TRBV12-3/TRBV12-4|TRBJ1-2
CASSPGTGNTF
TGTGCCAGCAGTCCAGGGACAGGGAACACCTTC
>-|-|TRBV7-2|TRBJ1-5
CASSSPGSSNQPQHF
TGTGCCAGCAGCTCCCCGGGAAGCAGCAATCAGCCCCAGCATTTT